This T cell receptor beta chain derives from a study of monozygotic twins with cystic fibrosis. Study-wide context: Library input was 3 to 3.5 micrograms of fragmented DNA, with roughly 14 PCR cycles. Broader study findings: No link emerged between shared CDR3 counts and age, concordance or severity. Unrelated CF individuals shared fewer identical clonotypes than monozygotic CF twins.

With respect to this clone: What it recognizes is unknown.

Measured with immunoSEQ multiplex PCR; TCRdb has only the in-frame clones, and not every one. The sample carries tens of thousands of clones, about 97% recorded once. The germline CDR1 and CDR2 sequences are MGHRA and YSYEKL. Trimming left V 0 bases short and J 4 bases short, with 8 bases between. The CDR3 is 14 residues long. The receptor's source is a girl aged 10-17 years with cystic fibrosis. This chain joins TRBV4-1 and TRBJ2-3; D possibly uses TRBD1 or TRBD2 (5 bases each). The sequenced sample consisted of blood. The CDR3 sequence: CASSQDWGSDTQYF. DNA of the CDR3: TGCGCCAGCAGCCAAGACTGGGGGTCAGATACGCAGTATTTT.